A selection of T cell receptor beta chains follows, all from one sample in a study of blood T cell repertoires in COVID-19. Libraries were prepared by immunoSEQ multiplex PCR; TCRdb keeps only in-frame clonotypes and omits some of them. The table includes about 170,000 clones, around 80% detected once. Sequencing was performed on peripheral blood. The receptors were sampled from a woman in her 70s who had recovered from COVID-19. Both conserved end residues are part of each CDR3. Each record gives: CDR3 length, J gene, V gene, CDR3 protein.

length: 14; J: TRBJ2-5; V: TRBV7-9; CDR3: CASSRDPGGETQYF
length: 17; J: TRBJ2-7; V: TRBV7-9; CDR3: CASSPSPGAGGSYEQYF
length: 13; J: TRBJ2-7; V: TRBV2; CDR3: CASISVAADEQYF
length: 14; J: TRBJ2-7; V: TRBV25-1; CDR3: CASSELGTPYEQYF
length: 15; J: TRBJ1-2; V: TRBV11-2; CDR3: CASSPTGSPNYGYTF
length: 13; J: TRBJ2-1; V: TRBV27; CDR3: CASRLAGVWEQFF
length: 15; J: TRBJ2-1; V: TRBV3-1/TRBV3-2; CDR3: CASSPRGTRADEQFF
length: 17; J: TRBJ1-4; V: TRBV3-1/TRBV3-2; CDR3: CASSQPLGRTTNEKLFF
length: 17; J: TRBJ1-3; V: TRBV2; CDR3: CASTTTGGQFSGNTIYF
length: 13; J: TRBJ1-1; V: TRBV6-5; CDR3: CASSQGAYTEAFF
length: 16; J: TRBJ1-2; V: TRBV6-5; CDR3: CASSYSPRQDLYGYTF
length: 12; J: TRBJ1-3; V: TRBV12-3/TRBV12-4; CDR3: CASRGPRRTIYF
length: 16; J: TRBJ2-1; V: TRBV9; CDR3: CASSPQGSGSYNEQFF
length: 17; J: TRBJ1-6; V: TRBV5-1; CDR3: CASSLTSNSRGNSPLHF
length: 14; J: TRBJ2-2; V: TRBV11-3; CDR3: CASSLYYMDGELFF
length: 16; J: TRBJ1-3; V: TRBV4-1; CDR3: CASSQVRGKSGNTIYF
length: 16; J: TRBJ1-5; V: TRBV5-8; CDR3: CASSHRRGRGNQPQHF
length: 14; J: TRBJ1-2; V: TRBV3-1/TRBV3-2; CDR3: CASTPGDREDGYTF
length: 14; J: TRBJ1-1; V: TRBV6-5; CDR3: CASTLQGPNTEAFF
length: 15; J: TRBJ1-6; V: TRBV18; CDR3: CASSPETPRGSPLHF
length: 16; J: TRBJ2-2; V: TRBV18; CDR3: CASSPPGQTNTGELFF
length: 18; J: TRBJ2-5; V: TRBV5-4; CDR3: CASSRGLAGGPRQKTQYF
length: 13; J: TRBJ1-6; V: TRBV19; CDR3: CASTGSYNSPLHF
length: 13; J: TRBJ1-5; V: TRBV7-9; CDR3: CASSLLTNQPQHF
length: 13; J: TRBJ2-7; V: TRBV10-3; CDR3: CAARFRTGGEQYF
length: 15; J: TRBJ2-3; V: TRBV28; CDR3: CASSWGTSVGDTQYF
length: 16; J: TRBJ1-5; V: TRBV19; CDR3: CASRTTGRWSNQPQHF
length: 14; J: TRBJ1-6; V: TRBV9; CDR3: CASSTPGGGSPLHF
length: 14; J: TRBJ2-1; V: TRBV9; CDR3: CASSLGGAYNEQFF
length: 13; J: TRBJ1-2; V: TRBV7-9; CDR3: CASSPGTVYGYTF
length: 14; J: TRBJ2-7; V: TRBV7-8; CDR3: CASSFAGQSYEQYF
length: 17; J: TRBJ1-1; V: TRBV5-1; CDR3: CASSLGGTGVMNTEAFF
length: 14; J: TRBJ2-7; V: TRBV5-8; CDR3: CASSRGQGPYEQYF
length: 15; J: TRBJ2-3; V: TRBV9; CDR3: CASSVGSDLGYTQYF
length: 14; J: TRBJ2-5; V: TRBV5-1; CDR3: CASSPTSGQETQYF
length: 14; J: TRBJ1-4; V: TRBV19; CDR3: CASTPRPGNEKLFF
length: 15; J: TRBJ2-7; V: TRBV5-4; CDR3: CASRPGTSGSYEQYF
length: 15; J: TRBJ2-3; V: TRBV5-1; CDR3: CASSLAGTGKDTQYF
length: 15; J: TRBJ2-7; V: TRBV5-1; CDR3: CASSLGLAGGDEQYF
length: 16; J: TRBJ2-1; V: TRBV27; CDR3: CASSLRGSDSYNEQFF
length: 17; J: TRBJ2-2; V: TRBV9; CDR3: CASTVGGRAANTGELFF
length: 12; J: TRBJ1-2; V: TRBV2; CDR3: CASSGGPVGYTF
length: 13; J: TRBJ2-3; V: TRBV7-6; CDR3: CASSPEPSDTQYF
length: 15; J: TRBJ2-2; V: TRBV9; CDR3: CASSLTGGAGGELFF
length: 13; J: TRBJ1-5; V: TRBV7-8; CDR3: CASSLGGWQPQHF
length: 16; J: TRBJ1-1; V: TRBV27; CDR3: CASSLEGQSLNTEAFF